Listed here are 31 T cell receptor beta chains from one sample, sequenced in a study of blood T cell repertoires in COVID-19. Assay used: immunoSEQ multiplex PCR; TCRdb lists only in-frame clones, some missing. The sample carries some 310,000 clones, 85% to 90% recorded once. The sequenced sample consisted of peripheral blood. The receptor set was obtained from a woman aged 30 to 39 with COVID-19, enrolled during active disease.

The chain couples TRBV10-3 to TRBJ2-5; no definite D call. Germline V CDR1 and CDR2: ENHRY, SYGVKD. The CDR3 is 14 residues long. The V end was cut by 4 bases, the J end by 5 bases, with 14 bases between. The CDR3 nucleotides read TGTGCCATCAGTGCAGGTAGAGAGTCGGAGACCCAGTACTTC. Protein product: CAISAGRESETQYF.

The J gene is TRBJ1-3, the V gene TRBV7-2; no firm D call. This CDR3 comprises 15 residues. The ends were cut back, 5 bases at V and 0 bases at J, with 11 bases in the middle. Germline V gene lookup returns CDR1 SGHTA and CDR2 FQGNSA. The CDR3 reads CASSPRQISGNTIYF. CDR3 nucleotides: TGTGCCAGCAGCCCTCGACAAATCTCTGGAAACACCATATATTTT.

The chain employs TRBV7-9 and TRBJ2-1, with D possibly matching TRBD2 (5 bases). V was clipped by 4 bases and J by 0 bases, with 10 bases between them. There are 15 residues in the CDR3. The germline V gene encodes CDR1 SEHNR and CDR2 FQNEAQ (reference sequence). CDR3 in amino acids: CASSSSGGSYNEQFF. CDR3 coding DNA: TGTGCCAGCAGCTCAAGCGGAGGCTCCTACAATGAGCAGTTCTTC.

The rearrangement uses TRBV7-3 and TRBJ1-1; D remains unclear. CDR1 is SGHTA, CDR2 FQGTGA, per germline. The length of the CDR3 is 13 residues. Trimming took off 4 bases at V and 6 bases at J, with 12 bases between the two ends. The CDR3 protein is CASSSSPTAEAFF. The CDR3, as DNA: TGTGCCAGCAGCTCTTCCCCAACTGCTGAAGCTTTCTTT.

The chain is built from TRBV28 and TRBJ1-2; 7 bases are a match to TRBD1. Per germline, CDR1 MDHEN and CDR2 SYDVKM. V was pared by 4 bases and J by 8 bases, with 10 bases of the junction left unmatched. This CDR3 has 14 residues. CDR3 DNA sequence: TGTGCCAGCAGTTCCCGGGACAGCTTTAGGGGCTACACCTTC. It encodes CASSSRDSFRGYTF.

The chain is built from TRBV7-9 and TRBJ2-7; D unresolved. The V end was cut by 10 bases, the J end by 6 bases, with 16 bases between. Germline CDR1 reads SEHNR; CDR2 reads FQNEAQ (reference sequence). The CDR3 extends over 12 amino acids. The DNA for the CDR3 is TGTGCCATCCCAACGTCGGGTAGCGAGCAGTACTTC. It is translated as CAIPTSGSEQYF.

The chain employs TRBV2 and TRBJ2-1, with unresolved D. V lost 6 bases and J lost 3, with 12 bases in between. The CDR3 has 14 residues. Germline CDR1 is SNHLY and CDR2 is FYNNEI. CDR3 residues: CASSLDIRYNEQFF. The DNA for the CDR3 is TGTGCCAGCAGCCTTGACATACGCTACAATGAGCAGTTCTTC.

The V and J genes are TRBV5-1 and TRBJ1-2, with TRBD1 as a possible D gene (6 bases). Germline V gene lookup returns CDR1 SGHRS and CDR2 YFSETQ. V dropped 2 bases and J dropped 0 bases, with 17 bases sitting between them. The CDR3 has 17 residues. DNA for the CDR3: TGCGCCAGCAGCTTACCAAGGACAGCAACAACTAACTATGGCTACACCTTC. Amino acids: CASSLPRTATTNYGYTF.

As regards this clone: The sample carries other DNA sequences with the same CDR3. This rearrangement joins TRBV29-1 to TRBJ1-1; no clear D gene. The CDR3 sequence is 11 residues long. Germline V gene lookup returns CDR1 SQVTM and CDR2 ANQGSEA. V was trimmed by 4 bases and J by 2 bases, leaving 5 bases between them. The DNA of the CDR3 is TGCAGCGTTGCCCTAAACACTGAAGCTTTCTTT. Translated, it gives CSVALNTEAFF.

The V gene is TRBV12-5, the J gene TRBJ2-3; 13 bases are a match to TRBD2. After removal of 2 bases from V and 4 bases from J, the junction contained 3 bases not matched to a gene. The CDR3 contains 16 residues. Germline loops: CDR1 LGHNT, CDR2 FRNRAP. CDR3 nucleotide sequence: TGTGCTAGTGGTTTGACTAGCGGGAGGGTCCCAGATACGCAGTATTTT. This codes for CASGLTSGRVPDTQYF.

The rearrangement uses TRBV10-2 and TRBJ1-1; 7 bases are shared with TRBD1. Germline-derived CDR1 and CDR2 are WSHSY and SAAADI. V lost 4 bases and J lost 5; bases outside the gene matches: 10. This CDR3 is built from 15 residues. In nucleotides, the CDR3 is TGCGCCAGCAGTGGATTTGAAGGGGGCATAACTGAAGCTTTCTTT. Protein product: CASSGFEGGITEAFF.

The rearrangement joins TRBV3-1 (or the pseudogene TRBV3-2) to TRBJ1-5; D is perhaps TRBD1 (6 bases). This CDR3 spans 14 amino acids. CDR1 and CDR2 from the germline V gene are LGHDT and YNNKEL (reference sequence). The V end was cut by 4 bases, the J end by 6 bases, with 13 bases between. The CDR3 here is CASSPTGYGQPQHF. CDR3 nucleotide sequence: TGTGCCAGCAGCCCTACAGGGTACGGTCAGCCCCAGCATTTT.

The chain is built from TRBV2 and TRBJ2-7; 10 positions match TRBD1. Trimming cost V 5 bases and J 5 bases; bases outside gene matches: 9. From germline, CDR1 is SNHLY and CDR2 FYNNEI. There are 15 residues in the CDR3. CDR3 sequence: CASSLDRGKFHEQYF. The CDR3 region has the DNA TGTGCCAGCAGTTTGGACAGGGGGAAGTTCCACGAGCAGTACTTC.

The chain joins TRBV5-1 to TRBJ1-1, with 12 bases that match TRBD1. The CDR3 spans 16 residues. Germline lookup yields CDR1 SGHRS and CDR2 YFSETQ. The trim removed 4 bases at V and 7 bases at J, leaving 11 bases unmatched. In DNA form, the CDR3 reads TGCGCCAGCAGCCGAGAACCGGGACAGGGGGCGGGTGAAGCTTTCTTT. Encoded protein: CASSREPGQGAGEAFF. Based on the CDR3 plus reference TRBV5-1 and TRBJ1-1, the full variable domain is KAGVTQTPRYLIKTRGQQVTLSCSPISGHRSVSWYQQTPGQGLQFLFEYFSETQRNKGNFPGRFSGRQFSNSRSEMNVSTLELGDSALYLCASSREPGQGAGEAFFGQGTRLTVV.

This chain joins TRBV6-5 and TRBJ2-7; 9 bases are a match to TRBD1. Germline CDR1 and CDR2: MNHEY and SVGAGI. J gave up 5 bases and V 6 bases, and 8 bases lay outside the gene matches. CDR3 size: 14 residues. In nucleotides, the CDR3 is TGTGCCAGCAGACCGGGACAGGGAAGAAACGAGCAGTACTTC. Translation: CASRPGQGRNEQYF.

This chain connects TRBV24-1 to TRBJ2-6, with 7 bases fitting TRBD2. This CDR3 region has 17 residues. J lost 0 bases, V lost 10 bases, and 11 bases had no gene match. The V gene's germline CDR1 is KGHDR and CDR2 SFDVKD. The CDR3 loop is CATAGGVTLSGANVLTF. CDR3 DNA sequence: TGTGCCACTGCTGGGGGGGTAACCCTCTCTGGGGCCAACGTCCTGACTTTC.

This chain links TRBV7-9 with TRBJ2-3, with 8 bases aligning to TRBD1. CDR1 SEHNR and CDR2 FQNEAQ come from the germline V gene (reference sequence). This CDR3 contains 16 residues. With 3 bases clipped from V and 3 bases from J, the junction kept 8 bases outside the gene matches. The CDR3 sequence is CASSFTGGRWTDTQYF. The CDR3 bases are TGTGCCAGCAGCTTTACAGGGGGTAGATGGACAGATACGCAGTATTTT.

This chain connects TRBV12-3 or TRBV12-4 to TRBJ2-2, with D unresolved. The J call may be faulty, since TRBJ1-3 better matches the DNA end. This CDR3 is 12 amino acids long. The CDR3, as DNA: TGTGCCAGCAGTCCCAGGGGAAACACCATATATTTT. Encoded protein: CASSPRGNTIYF.

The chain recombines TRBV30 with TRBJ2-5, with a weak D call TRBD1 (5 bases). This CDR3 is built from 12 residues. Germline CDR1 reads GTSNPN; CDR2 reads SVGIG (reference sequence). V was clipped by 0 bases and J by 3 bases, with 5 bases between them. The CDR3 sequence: CAWSVTEETQYF. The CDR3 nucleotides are TGTGCCTGGAGTGTGACAGAAGAGACCCAGTACTTC.

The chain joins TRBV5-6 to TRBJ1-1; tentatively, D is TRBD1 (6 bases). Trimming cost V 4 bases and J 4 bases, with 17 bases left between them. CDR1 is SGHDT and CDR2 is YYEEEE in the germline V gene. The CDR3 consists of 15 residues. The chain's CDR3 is CASSRRGSGSTEAFF. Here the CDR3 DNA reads TGTGCCAGCAGCCGCAGGGGCTCGGGAAGCACTGAAGCTTTCTTT.

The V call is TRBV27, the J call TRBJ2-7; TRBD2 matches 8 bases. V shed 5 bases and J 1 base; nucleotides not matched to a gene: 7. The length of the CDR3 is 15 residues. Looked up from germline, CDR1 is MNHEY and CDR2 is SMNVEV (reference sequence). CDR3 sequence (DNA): TGTGCCAGCAGTCGATCCCCTAGCGGGTCCTACGAGCAGTACTTC. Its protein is CASSRSPSGSYEQYF.

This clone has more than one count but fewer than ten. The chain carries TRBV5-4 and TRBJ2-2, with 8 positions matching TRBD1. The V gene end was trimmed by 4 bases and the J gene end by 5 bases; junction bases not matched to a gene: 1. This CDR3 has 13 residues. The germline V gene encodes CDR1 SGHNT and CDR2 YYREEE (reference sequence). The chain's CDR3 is CASSRTGTGELFF. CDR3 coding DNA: TGTGCCAGCAGCAGGACAGGGACCGGGGAGCTGTTTTTT.

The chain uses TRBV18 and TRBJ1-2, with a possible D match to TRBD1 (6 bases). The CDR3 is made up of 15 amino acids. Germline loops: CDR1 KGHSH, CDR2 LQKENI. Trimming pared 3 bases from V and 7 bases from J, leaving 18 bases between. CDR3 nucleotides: TGTGCCAGCTCACCGGACGAACAGGGAATTATTGGCTACACCTTC. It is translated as CASSPDEQGIIGYTF.

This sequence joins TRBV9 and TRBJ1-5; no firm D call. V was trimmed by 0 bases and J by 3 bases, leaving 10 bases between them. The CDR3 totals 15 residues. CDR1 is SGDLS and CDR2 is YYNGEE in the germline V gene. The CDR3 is CASSVGATSNQPQHF. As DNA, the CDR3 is TGTGCCAGCAGCGTAGGGGCCACCTCCAATCAGCCCCAGCATTTT.

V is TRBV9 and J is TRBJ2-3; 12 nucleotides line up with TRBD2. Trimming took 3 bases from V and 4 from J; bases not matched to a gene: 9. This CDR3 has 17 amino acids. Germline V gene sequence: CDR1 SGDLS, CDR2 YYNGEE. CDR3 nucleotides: TGTGCCAGCAGCGGGCCCCCTAGCGGGAGGGGCTCAGATACGCAGTATTTT. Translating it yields CASSGPPSGRGSDTQYF.

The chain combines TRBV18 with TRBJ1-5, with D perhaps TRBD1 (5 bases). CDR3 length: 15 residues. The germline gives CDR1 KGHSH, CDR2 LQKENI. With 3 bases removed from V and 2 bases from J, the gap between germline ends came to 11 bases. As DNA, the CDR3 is TGTGCCAGCTCACCCGGCAGGGCGGGCAATCAGCCCCAGCATTTT. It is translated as CASSPGRAGNQPQHF.

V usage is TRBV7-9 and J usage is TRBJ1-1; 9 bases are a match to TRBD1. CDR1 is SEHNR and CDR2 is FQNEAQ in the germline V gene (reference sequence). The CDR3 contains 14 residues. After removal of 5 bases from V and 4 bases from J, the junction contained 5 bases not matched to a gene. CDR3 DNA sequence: TGTGCCAGCAGCATCCTACAGGGGGCCACTGAAGCTTTCTTT. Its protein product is CASSILQGATEAFF. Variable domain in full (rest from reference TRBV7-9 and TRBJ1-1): DTGVSQNPRHKITKRGQNVTFRCDPISEHNRLYWYRQTLGQGPEFLTYFQNEAQLEKSRLLSDRFSAERPKGSFSTLEIQRTEQGDSAMYLCASSILQGATEAFFGQGTRLTVV.

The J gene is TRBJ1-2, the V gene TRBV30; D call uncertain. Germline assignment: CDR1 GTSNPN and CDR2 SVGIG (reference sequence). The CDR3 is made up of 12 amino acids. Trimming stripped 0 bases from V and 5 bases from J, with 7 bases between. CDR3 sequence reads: CAWSVSGYGYTF. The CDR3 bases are TGTGCCTGGAGTGTTTCCGGGTATGGCTACACCTTC. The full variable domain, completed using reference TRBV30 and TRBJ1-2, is SQTIHQWPATLVQPVGSPLSLECTVEGTSNPNLYWYRQAAGRGLQLLFYSVGIGQISSEVPQNLSASRPQDRQFILSSKKLLLSDSGFYLCAWSVSGYGYTFGSGTRLTVV.

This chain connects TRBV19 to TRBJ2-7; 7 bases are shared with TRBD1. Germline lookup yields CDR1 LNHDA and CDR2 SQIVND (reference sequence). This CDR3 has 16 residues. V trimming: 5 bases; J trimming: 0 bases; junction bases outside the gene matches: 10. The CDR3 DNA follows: TGTGCCAGTAGTCCGCTAGGGACAGTTAGCTCCTACGAGCAGTACTTC. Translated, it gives CASSPLGTVSSYEQYF.

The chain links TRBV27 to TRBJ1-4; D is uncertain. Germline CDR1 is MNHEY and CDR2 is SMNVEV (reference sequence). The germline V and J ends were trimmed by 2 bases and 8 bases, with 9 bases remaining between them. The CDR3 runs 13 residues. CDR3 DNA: TGTGCCAGCAGTTTAGTCGTAAGCGAAAAACTGTTTTTT. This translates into CASSLVVSEKLFF.

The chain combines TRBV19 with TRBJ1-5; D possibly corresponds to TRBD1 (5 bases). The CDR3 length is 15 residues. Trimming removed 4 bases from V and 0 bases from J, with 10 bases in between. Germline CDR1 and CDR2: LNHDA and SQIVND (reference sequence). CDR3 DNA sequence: TGTGCCAGTAGTAGACAGCTTCTTAGCAATCAGCCCCAGCATTTT. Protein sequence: CASSRQLLSNQPQHF.